These 17 T cell receptor beta chains were sequenced from one sample in a study of blood T cells in healthy people across ages. A second PCR, run for about 6 to 12 cycles, used a sample-barcoded 5' primer plus a J-beta primer mix. TCRdb fed the 5' RACE reads into MiXCR, producing one record per CDR3 protein. Here the sample spans about 590,000 distinct CDR3 sequences, less than 35% being singletons. The specimen sequenced was blood. These TCRs come from an elderly woman in good health.

The sample holds many counts of this clonotype. The chain recombines TRBV18 with TRBJ1-2; TRBD1 is a possible D gene (5 bases). Germline CDR1 reads KGHSH; CDR2 reads LQKENI. With 1 base removed from V and 3 bases from J, the gap between germline ends came to 9 bases. The CDR3 consists of 14 residues. CDR3 bases: TGTGCCAGCTCACCACGGGAGGGACACTATGGCTACACCTTC. Amino acids: CASSPREGHYGYTF.

About this clonotype itself: It may be a read error: a sequence one base away is much more abundant. The chain employs TRBV18 and TRBJ2-4; D is unresolved. TRBJ2-7 explains the end of the DNA better; the J call may be wrong. CDR1 and CDR2 from the germline V gene are KGHSH and LQKENI. The CDR3 is made up of 11 amino acids. DNA of the CDR3: TGTGCCAGCTCACCAAAGAGCGAGCAGTACTTC. Protein sequence: CASSPKSEQYF.

This clonotype was counted many times. V and J are TRBV20-1 and TRBJ2-1; 7 nucleotides match TRBD1. The germline V gene has CDR1 DFQATT and CDR2 SNEGSKA (reference sequence). V trimming: 6 bases; J trimming: 3 bases; junction bases outside the gene matches: 11. CDR3 length: 15 residues. In DNA, the CDR3 is TGCAGTGCCAGCTCGGTCAGGGGGAACTACAATGAGCAGTTCTTC. Protein sequence: CSASSVRGNYNEQFF.

A few counts support this clonotype. Being one base from a much bigger clone, this may be a read error. The chain links TRBV6-2 or TRBV6-3 to TRBJ1-1, with D unresolved. Germline CDR1 and CDR2: MNHEY and SVGEGT. Trimming took off 5 bases at V and 0 bases at J, with 10 bases between the two ends. The CDR3 totals 14 residues. For the CDR3, the DNA is TGTGCCAGCAGTGCCTTCGGGATGAACACTGAAGCTTTCTTT. Translated: CASSAFGMNTEAFF.

The chain employs TRBV29-1 and TRBJ1-1; D gene uncertain. From germline, CDR1 is SQVTM and CDR2 ANQGSEA. The CDR3 runs 13 residues. The germline V and J ends were trimmed by 8 bases and 2 bases, with 15 bases remaining between them. In DNA, the CDR3 is TGCAGCATTGGCGCGGGAAGCAACACTGAAGCTTTCTTT. Translation gives CSIGAGSNTEAFF.

This clonotype was picked up many times. This chain joins TRBV6-5 and TRBJ1-2; TRBD1 matches 10 bases. The CDR3 extends over 20 amino acids. The junction had 22 bases not matched to a gene; V was cut back by 3 bases and J by 6 bases. CDR1 MNHEY and CDR2 SVGAGI come from the germline V gene. As DNA, the CDR3 is TGTGCCAGCAGTTATACGCGTTTAGTACGGACCGGGACAGGGGAGGATGGCTACACCTTC. Translation: CASSYTRLVRTGTGEDGYTF.

This clonotype was detected a few times. V and J are TRBV6-2 or TRBV6-3 and TRBJ1-5; 10 nucleotides line up with TRBD1. Looked up from germline, CDR1 is MNHEY and CDR2 is SVGEGT. The V gene end was trimmed by 5 bases and the J gene end by 2 bases; junction bases not matched to a gene: 3. This CDR3 is 15 amino acids long. The CDR3 DNA follows: TGTGCCAGCAGTAGACAGGGGGCTGGCAATCAGCCCCAGCATTTT. Translated: CASSRQGAGNQPQHF.

This clonotype was recorded a few times. A read error may be the cause here, since a much bigger clone is one base away. The gene calls are TRBV6-6 and TRBJ2-1; TRBD1 might be the D (6 bases). Gene TRBJ2-7 matches the end of the DNA better, so the J call may be wrong. CDR1 and CDR2 (germline): MNHNY, SVGAGI (reference sequence). The CDR3 spans 17 residues. The CDR3 bases are TGTGCCAGCAGTCGACTTCCACAGGGTGCCTCCTACAATGAGCAGTACTTC. It yields the protein CASSRLPQGASYNEQYF.

For this clonotype: One junction end does not reproduce the germline sequence, and a read error may be involved. V is TRBV7-9 and J is TRBJ1-6; D call uncertain. CDR1 is SEHNR, CDR2 FQNEAQ, per germline (reference sequence). This CDR3 has 14 residues. The chain's CDR3 is CAGSLTPESSPLHF. CDR3 nucleotide sequence: TGTGCCGGCAGCTTGACCCCGGAGAGTTCACCCCTCCACTTT.

This chain uses TRBV4-2 with TRBJ2-3; D is unclear. Per germline, CDR1 LGHNA and CDR2 YNFKEQ. Trimming cost V 1 base and J 5 bases, with 16 bases left between them. The CDR3 is 16 amino acids. In DNA form, the CDR3 reads TGTGCCAGCAGCCAAGCCGGTGGGAAGCACTTAGATACGCAGTATTTT. Protein product: CASSQAGGKHLDTQYF.

This chain links TRBV5-1 with TRBJ1-1, with unresolved D. CDR1 SGHRS and CDR2 YFSETQ come from the germline V gene. Trimming took off 5 bases at V and 0 bases at J, with 11 bases between the two ends. CDR3 length equals 14 residues. The CDR3 loop reads CASRREDMNTEAFF. DNA for the CDR3: TGCGCCAGCAGGCGGGAAGATATGAACACTGAAGCTTTCTTT.

Ten or more counts support this clonotype. The chain carries TRBV9 and TRBJ2-3; 8 nucleotides line up with TRBD2. This CDR3 has 14 amino acids. The ends lost 3 bases at V and 7 bases at J; junction bases unmatched: 7. The germline gives CDR1 SGDLS, CDR2 YYNGEE. CDR3 region: CASSARGGSNTQYF. CDR3 sequence (DNA): TGTGCCAGCAGCGCCCGGGGGGGCTCTAATACGCAGTATTTT.

A note on this clonotype: The CDR3 does not end in the conserved phenylalanine or tryptophan, so this is likely a read error. The gene calls are TRBV7-9 and TRBJ2-7; TRBD1 agrees at 11 bases. CDR1 and CDR2 (germline): SEHNR, FQNEAQ (reference sequence). The CDR3 runs 17 residues. Unmatched junction bases numbered 9, after V lost 3 bases and J lost 2 bases. Here the CDR3 reads CASSFGTGGLGAYEQYL. CDR3 bases: TGTGCCAGCAGCTTTGGGACAGGGGGGCTGGGGGCCTACGAGCAGTACTTA.

This clonotype was recorded at least ten times. The CDR3 DNA reads as TGCAGCGTGGCACCGGGTCAAAGGGACACAGATACGCAGTATTTT. Translating it yields CSVAPGQRDTDTQYF. This sequence joins TRBV29-1 and TRBJ2-3; D remains ambiguous. The CDR3 contains 15 residues. Trimming cost V 6 bases and J 2 bases, with 18 bases left between them. CDR1 is SQVTM and CDR2 is ANQGSEA in the germline V gene.

The chain links TRBV7-2 to TRBJ2-3, with 8 nucleotides matching TRBD2. The germline V gene encodes CDR1 SGHTA and CDR2 FQGNSA. Trimming cost V 2 bases and J 9 bases; bases outside gene matches: 10. The CDR3 contains 15 residues. In nucleotides, the CDR3 is TGTGCCAGCAGCTTAACGAGCGGGAGAGTCGCGACGCAGTATTTT. This sequence encodes CASSLTSGRVATQYF.

As for this clonotype: This may come from a read error, since a much larger clone is one base off. The chain combines TRBV5-6 with TRBJ2-5; D possibly matches TRBD1 or TRBD2 (5 bases each). This CDR3 contains 14 residues. Per the germline V gene, CDR1 is SGHDT and CDR2 is YYEEEE. In DNA form, the CDR3 reads TGTGTCAGCAGCTTAGGGGTCGGGGCAGAGACCCAGTACTTC. This encodes CVSSLGVGAETQYF.

This chain connects TRBV18 to TRBJ2-7; D possibly corresponds to TRBD2 (5 bases). The tail of the sequence fits TRBJ2-5 better, so the J call may be wrong. Germline V lookup: CDR1 KGHSH, CDR2 LQKENI. This CDR3 has 15 amino acids. The CDR3 coding sequence is TGTGCCAGCTCACCACTGGGATCCGAGGGAAAGACCCAGTACTTC. It codes for CASSPLGSEGKTQYF.